This T cell receptor beta chain was observed in a study of blood T cells in healthy people across ages (dated by TCRdb to the mid-2010s). For context, the study as a whole: Template switching captured roughly one uniquely barcoded TCR beta cDNA molecule per two T cells in model experiments. For two donors (one aged 18 to 29 and one aged 80 or older), the study analyzed two additional independent replicas of 1 million unique cDNA reads from the same blood draw. Donors of different ages were randomly distributed across sequencing lanes to avoid experimental bias. Donors were grouped into four age groups: young (average roughly 15 years), middle-aged (39), aged (around 60) and long-lived (less than 85). The study measured age-related changes in TCR beta repertoire diversity using deep sequencing normalized with unique cDNA molecular identifiers. General study outcomes and caveats: Bulk unsorted PBMC profiling prevented conclusive comparison of naive and antigen-experienced compartments. Observed TCR beta diversity correlated strongly with the percentage of naive T cells measured by flow cytometry. Because donor CMV infection status was unknown, age-related changes in expanded clonotypes were potentially confounded. Compared with the aged group, the long-lived group had more naive CD4+ T cells, fewer expanded clones and increased TCR diversity, suggesting age selection. As age increased, observed TCR beta diversity per million T cells dropped in a roughly linear way, and a significant reduction was already evident by age 40. Estimates of total diversity based on one million sequenced T cells were regarded as lower bounds and as underestimates.

The CDR3 runs 14 residues from the cysteine to the phenylalanine. Just the 42-base CDR3 DNA is kept, in frame starting at base 1. The germline V gene gives CDR1 as SGHTA and CDR2 as FQGNSA. V is clipped by 4 bases and J by 6 bases, and the sequence between their germline boundaries is 13 bases long. This clonotype has more than one count but fewer than ten. The antigen it recognizes is unknown. No quality values exist for individual bases; no much larger clone is one base distant. The approximately 41 donors, aged about 6 to 95 years, were systemically healthy Caucasian individuals from Russia. Each donor gave around 9.5 milliliters of peripheral blood, collected into EDTA-treated Vacutainer tubes. Ficoll-Paque density-gradient centrifugation was used to isolate PBMCs, with at least 6 million per sample. Trizol reagent was used to extract total RNA from PBMCs, with at least 5.5 micrograms per sample. For every donor, flow cytometry on a PBMC aliquot measured the percentage of naive CD45RAhigh/CD27high T cells.

Library prep was done by 5' RACE. For sequencing, an Illumina HiSeq 2500 was employed. A second PCR of roughly 7 to 11 cycles was performed with a sample-barcoded 5' primer and a J-beta primer mix. Each TCR beta cDNA molecule received a unique molecular identifier from a template-switch 5' adaptor carrying 12 random nucleotides. At least 2.5 million CDR3-containing paired-end reads were obtained from each sample. All of the RNA was converted into first-strand cDNA using the Mint cDNA synthesis kit, with a TRBC-specific oligonucleotide serving as the primer. After uracil-DNA glycosylase treatment, a first 18-cycle PCR used universal primers M1SS and BC2_uni_R on all cDNA. As for the authors' bioinformatics: Normalization of each sample was performed by random selection of 1 million high-quality reads, each carrying a distinct molecular identifier. Reads sharing molecular identifiers were discarded rather than binned into consensus sequences. CDR3 identification, clonotype clustering and error correction used MiTCR with a Q25 quality threshold and the strictest error-elimination algorithm. A nonparametric unseen species model with Euler transformation was used to estimate lower-bound total TCR beta diversity. In-frame beta chains were kept once TCRdb had trimmed the public reads at Q25 with fastp and called clones with MiXCR. Entries that share a CDR3 protein sequence are merged under the most common genes and DNA. Here the V and J calls rest on TCRdb's processing, not on the authors' analysis. A total of about 970,000 distinct CDR3 sequences appear in this sample, just over 50% of them only once. Roughly a fifth of the sample is taken by the ten largest.

The sequenced material came from blood. The chain is assembled from TRBV7-2 and TRBJ2-4; 6 matching bases give a weak D call of TRBD2. The source is a woman aged 60-70 years in good health. Here the CDR3 is given as CASSWERAGNIQYF. The DNA is TGTGCCAGCAGCTGGGAGCGGGCCGGAAACATTCAGTACTTC.